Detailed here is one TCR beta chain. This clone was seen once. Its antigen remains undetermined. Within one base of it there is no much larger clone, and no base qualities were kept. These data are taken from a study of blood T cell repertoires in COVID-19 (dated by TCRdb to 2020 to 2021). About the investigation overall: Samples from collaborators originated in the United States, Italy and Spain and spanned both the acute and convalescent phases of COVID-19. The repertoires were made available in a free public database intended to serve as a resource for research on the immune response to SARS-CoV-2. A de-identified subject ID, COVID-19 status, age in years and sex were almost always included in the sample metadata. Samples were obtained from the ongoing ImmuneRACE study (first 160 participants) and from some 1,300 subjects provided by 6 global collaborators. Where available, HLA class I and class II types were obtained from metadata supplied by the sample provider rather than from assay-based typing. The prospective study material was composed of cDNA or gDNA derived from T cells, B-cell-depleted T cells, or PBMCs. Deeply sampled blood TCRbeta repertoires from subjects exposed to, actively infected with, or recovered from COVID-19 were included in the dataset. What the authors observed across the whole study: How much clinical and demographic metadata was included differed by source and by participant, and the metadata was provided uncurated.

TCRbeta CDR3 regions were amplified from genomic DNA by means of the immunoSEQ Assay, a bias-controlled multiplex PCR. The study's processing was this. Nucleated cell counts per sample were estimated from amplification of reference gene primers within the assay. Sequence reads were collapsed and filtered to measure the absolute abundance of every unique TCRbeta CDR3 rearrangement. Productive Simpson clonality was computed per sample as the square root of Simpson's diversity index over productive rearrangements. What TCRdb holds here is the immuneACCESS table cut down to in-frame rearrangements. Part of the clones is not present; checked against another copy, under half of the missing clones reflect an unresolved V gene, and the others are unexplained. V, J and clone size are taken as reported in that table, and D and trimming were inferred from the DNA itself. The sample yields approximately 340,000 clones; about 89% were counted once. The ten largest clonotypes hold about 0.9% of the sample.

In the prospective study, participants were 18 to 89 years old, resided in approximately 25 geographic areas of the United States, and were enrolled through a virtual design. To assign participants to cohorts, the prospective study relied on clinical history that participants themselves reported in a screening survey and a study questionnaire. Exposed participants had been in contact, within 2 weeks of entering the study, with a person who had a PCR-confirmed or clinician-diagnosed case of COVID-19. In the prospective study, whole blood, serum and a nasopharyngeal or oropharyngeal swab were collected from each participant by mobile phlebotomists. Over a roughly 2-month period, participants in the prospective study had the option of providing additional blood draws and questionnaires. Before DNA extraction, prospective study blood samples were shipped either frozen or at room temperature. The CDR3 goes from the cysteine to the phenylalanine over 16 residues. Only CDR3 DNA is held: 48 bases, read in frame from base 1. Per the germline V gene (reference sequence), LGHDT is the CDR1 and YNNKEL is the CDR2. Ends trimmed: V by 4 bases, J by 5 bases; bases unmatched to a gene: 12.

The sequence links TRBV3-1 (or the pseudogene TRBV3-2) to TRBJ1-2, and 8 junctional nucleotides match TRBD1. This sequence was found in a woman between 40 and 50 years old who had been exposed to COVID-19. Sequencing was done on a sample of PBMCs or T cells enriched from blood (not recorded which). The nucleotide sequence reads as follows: TGTGCCAGCAGCCCACAACCGACAGGGGCTCGTTATGGCTACACCTTC. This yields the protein CASSPQPTGARYGYTF.